This TCR beta chain was sequenced during a study of cytomegalovirus exposure and HLA in healthy donors. Study outcomes and limitations: The authors listed roughly 150 TCR beta chains as cytomegalovirus-associated.

Of note for this clone: Its antigen is as yet unknown.

The PCR used 60 Vbeta and 13 Jbeta primers. Sequenced by immunoSEQ multiplex PCR; TCRdb stores in-frame clones only, minus some. Here the sample spans more than 150,000 clones, about three quarters being singletons. Material: PBMCs. The receptor's source is a man younger than 35 in good health and CMV-seronegative.

The CDR3: CASSGGTRSSYEQYF. The CDR3 DNA is TGTGCCAGCAGCGGGGGGACTAGATCTTCCTACGAGCAGTACTTC. The genes are TRBV9 and TRBJ2-7; the match to TRBD2 covers 8 bases. The junction had 6 bases not matched to a gene; V was cut back by 3 bases and J by 1 base. CDR3 length: 15 residues. Per germline, CDR1 SGDLS and CDR2 YYNGEE.